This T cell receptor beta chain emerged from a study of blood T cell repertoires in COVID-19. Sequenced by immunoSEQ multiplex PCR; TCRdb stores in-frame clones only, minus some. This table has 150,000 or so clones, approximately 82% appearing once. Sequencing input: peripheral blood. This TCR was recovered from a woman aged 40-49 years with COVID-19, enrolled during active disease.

The DNA for the CDR3 is TGTGCCAGCAGTTTTGTGTCCAACTCCGGTGAAAAACTGTTTTTT. This codes for CASSFVSNSGEKLFF. The chain uses TRBV28 and TRBJ1-4; D uncertain. CDR3 length equals 15 residues. V lost 3 bases, J lost 7 bases, and 15 bases lay in between. Germline V gene lookup returns CDR1 MDHEN and CDR2 SYDVKM.